The next 21 T cell receptor beta chains were all read from a single sample in a study of cytomegalovirus exposure and HLA in healthy donors. TCRdb's copy holds only in-frame clones and misses some; the assay was immunoSEQ multiplex PCR. The sample shows just under 75,000 clones, 94% of them seen only once. Sequencing was done on a sample of PBMCs. Receptor source: a young woman in good health and CMV-seropositive.

The genes are TRBV7-9 and TRBJ2-6, with a possible D match to TRBD2 (6 bases). The ends were cut back, 4 bases at V and 1 base at J, with 8 bases in the middle. Germline loops: CDR1 SEHNR, CDR2 FQNEAQ (reference sequence). This CDR3 contains 15 residues. The CDR3 loop is CASSSEGSGANVLTF. DNA of the CDR3: TGTGCCAGCAGCTCGGAGGGTTCTGGGGCCAACGTCCTGACTTTC. The full variable domain, in which reference TRBV7-9 and TRBJ2-6 provide the parts outside the CDR3, is DTGVSQNPRHKITKRGQNVTFRCDPISEHNRLYWYRQTLGQGPEFLTYFQNEAQLEKSRLLSDRFSAERPKGSFSTLEIQRTEQGDSAMYLCASSSEGSGANVLTFGAGSRLTVL.

CDR3 loop: CASSPTAFSYNSPLHF. CDR3 nucleotide sequence: TGTGCCAGCAGTCCTACAGCTTTCTCCTATAATTCACCCCTCCACTTT. This sequence joins TRBV7-9 and TRBJ1-6; D is unclear. V lost 6 bases, J lost 0 bases, and 12 bases lay in between. The CDR3 is 16 residues long. Germline V gene sequence: CDR1 SEHNR, CDR2 FQNEAQ (reference sequence).

This chain connects TRBV6-6 to TRBJ1-5; D not certain. The germline V gene has CDR1 MNHNY and CDR2 SVGAGI (reference sequence). The germline V and J ends were trimmed by 7 bases and 0 bases, with 13 bases remaining between them. This CDR3 is 15 amino acids long. The CDR3 protein is CASTQTRDSNQPQHF. CDR3 nucleotide sequence: TGTGCCAGCACCCAAACGAGGGATAGCAATCAGCCCCAGCATTTT.

The chain employs TRBV13 and TRBJ2-7; 8 nucleotides match TRBD2. This CDR3 has 20 amino acids. Unmatched junction bases numbered 19, after V lost 3 bases and J lost 0 bases. Germline-derived CDR1 and CDR2 are PRHDT and FYEKMQ (reference sequence). CDR3 protein: CASSFYSLSGREQNSYEQYF. The CDR3 nucleotides are TGTGCCAGCAGCTTCTACTCTCTAAGCGGGAGAGAACAAAACTCCTACGAGCAGTACTTC.

This rearrangement joins TRBV28 to TRBJ1-2; possibly TRBD1 for D (5 bases). V was shortened by 1 base and J by 5 bases, with 8 bases between the two germline ends. Germline-derived CDR1 and CDR2 are MDHEN and SYDVKM. This CDR3 is 13 amino acids long. The CDR3 DNA reads TGTGCCAGCAGTTTATTAAGGGGTTATGGCTACACCTTC. Translated: CASSLLRGYGYTF.

The chain combines TRBV5-5 with TRBJ2-6, with D perhaps TRBD2 (5 bases). Germline V CDR1 and CDR2: SGHKS, YYEKEE (reference sequence). The CDR3 spans 16 residues. The V and J ends lost 0 bases and 0 bases respectively, with 7 bases between them. CDR3 region: CASSLVRASGANVLTF. The CDR3 DNA sequence: TGTGCCAGCAGCTTGGTGCGGGCCTCTGGGGCCAACGTCCTGACTTTC.

The chain couples TRBV23-1 to TRBJ1-2; no reliable D call. Being an ORF, TRBV23-1 has a function that is uncertain. Trimming left V 6 bases short and J 6 bases short, with 14 bases between. The CDR3 covers 13 residues. CDR3 DNA sequence: TGCGCCAGCAGCCCCGCGGGCGCCAATGGCTACACCTTC. Protein sequence: CASSPAGANGYTF.

This clone was detected only once. The rearrangement joins TRBV5-4 to TRBJ2-5; D remains ambiguous. The germline CDR1 and CDR2 sequences are SGHNT and YYREEE (reference sequence). V gave up 4 bases and J gave up 0 bases, with 7 bases separating them. The CDR3 extends over 13 amino acids. The DNA of the CDR3 is TGTGCCAGCAGCCCCGTCGACCAAGAGACCCAGTACTTC. Protein sequence: CASSPVDQETQYF.

This clone was seen a single time. In DNA form, the CDR3 reads TGTGCCAGCAGCTTAGTCTACGGAGACACAGATACGCAGTATTTT. As protein: CASSLVYGDTDTQYF. J is TRBJ2-3 and V is TRBV11-2; D uncertain. Per germline, CDR1 SGHAT and CDR2 FQNNGV. The germline V and J ends were trimmed by 1 base and 2 bases, with 10 bases remaining between them. This CDR3 has 15 amino acids. The whole variable domain, remainder taken from reference TRBV11-2 and TRBJ2-3, is EAGVAQSPRYKIIEKRQSVAFWCNPISGHATLYWYQQILGQGPKLLIQFQNNGVVDDSQLPKDRFSAERLKGVDSTLKIQPAKLEDSAVYLCASSLVYGDTDTQYFGPGTRLTVL.

This rearrangement joins TRBV27 to TRBJ2-1, with TRBD2 identical over 11 bases. This CDR3 has 15 amino acids. Germline loops: CDR1 MNHEY, CDR2 SMNVEV (reference sequence). J lost 7 bases, V lost 4 bases, and 6 bases had no gene match. The CDR3 DNA follows: TGTGCCAGCAGTTCAATAGCGGGGGGGCCGAATGAGCAGTTCTTC. This gives the protein CASSSIAGGPNEQFF.

CDR3 amino acids: CASSLVDRVYGYTF. CDR3 nucleotide sequence: TGTGCCAGCAGCTTGGTGGACAGGGTCTATGGCTACACCTTC. The rearrangement uses TRBV5-6 and TRBJ1-2; 8 bases are shared with TRBD1. Per germline, CDR1 SGHDT and CDR2 YYEEEE. This CDR3 contains 14 residues. Trimming cost V 0 bases and J 4 bases; bases outside gene matches: 2.

The rearrangement links TRBV6-5 to TRBJ1-2, with a possible D match to TRBD1 (5 bases). There are 13 residues in the CDR3. Germline CDR1 is MNHEY and CDR2 is SVGAGI. The V and J ends lost 5 bases and 4 bases respectively, with 11 bases between them. The CDR3 region has the DNA TGTGCCAGCAGTCAGGGTCTACGCTATGGCTACACCTTC. This sequence encodes CASSQGLRYGYTF.

This chain joins TRBV28 and TRBJ1-1; 9 bases align to TRBD1. CDR3 length: 14 residues. Germline CDR1 MDHEN, CDR2 SYDVKM. The junction had 13 bases not matched to a gene; V was cut back by 7 bases and J by 10 bases. The CDR3 region is CASNIDRGISRAFF. DNA of the CDR3: TGTGCCAGCAATATAGACAGGGGGATTTCTAGAGCTTTCTTT.

This clone was seen just once. The CDR3 protein is CASSGGQGNEKLFF. The CDR3 region has the DNA TGCGCCAGCAGCGGGGGACAGGGTAATGAAAAACTGTTTTTT. V usage is TRBV5-1 and J usage is TRBJ1-4; 9 bases match TRBD1. The V and J ends lost 4 bases and 4 bases, in that order; junction bases with no gene match: 2. Germline V CDR1 and CDR2: SGHRS, YFSETQ. The CDR3 sequence is 14 residues long.

The genes are TRBV27 and TRBJ2-3; perhaps TRBD1 as D (6 bases). V was pared by 5 bases and J by 5 bases, with 26 bases between. The CDR3 extends over 18 amino acids. CDR1 and CDR2 (germline): MNHEY, SMNVEV (reference sequence). CDR3 in amino acids: CASSRLLGGRKWGDTQYF. For the CDR3, the DNA is TGTGCCAGCAGTCGCCTCCTAGGGGGAAGGAAATGGGGAGATACGCAGTATTTT.

The genes are TRBV4-2 and TRBJ1-4, with D perhaps TRBD1 (6 bases). The CDR3 length is 15 residues. The germline V gene has CDR1 LGHNA and CDR2 YNFKEQ. V was shortened by 1 base and J by 12 bases, with 18 bases between the two germline ends. The DNA of the CDR3 is TGTGCCAGCAGCCAAGCAGACAGGACCGGGGTGGAACTGTTTTTT. It is translated as CASSQADRTGVELFF.

The V gene is TRBV6-5, the J gene TRBJ1-1, with D maybe TRBD1 (6 bases). CDR3 size: 16 residues. Looked up from germline, CDR1 is MNHEY and CDR2 is SVGAGI. Trimming cost V 2 bases and J 1 base, with 14 bases left between them. The CDR3 DNA reads as TGTGCCAGCAGTTACCTGATGAACAGGGAGAACACTGAAGCTTTCTTT. Translating it yields CASSYLMNRENTEAFF.

This chain joins TRBV7-9 and TRBJ2-7, with TRBD1 identical over 10 bases. The germline V gene has CDR1 SEHNR and CDR2 FQNEAQ (reference sequence). This CDR3 is built from 14 residues. V was pared by 3 bases and J by 9 bases, with 8 bases of the junction left unmatched. CDR3 DNA sequence: TGTGCCAGCAGCTTTGGAGACAGGGGGCATGTGCAGTACTTC. This translates into CASSFGDRGHVQYF.

This chain uses TRBV5-1 with TRBJ1-1, with 7 bases fitting TRBD1. CDR3 length: 19 amino acids. The germline CDR1 and CDR2 sequences are SGHRS and YFSETQ. V gave up 3 bases and J gave up 3 bases; unmatched junction bases: 20. CDR3 in DNA: TGCGCCAGCAGCTACGACCCGAAGAAGGGGGCTGTTGGGGACACTGAAGCTTTCTTT. This codes for CASSYDPKKGAVGDTEAFF.

The J gene is TRBJ2-1, the V gene TRBV6-5, with a possible D match to TRBD2 (6 bases). This CDR3 is built from 16 residues. V was shortened by 4 bases and J by 0 bases, with 13 bases between the two germline ends. Germline CDR1 MNHEY, CDR2 SVGAGI. The CDR3 DNA reads as TGTGCCAGCAGTTCAAAGCTCGGGAGCTCCTACAATGAGCAGTTCTTC. It translates to CASSSKLGSSYNEQFF.

CDR3 residues: CASSPTSGGAHEQFF. CDR3 nucleotides: TGTGCCAGCAGCCCGACTAGCGGGGGGGCCCATGAGCAGTTCTTC. This chain connects TRBV11-1 to TRBJ2-1, with 14 bases identical to TRBD2. V was clipped by 5 bases and J by 8 bases; unmatched bases: 5. The germline V gene has CDR1 SGHAT and CDR2 FQDESV (reference sequence). The CDR3 loop spans 15 amino acids.